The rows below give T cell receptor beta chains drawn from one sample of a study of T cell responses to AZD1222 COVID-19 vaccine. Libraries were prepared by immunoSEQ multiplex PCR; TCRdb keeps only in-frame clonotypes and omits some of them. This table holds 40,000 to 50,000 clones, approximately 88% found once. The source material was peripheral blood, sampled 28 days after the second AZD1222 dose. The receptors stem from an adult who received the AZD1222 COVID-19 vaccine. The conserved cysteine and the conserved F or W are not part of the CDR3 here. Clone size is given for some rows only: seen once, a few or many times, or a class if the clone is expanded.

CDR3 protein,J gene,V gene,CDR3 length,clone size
ASSQDYGINNYGYT,TRBJ1-2,TRBV4-3,14,-
ASSLGGAQITPLH,TRBJ1-6,TRBV5-4,13,-
ASSPQPGQGLSPLH,TRBJ1-6,TRBV18,14,-
ASSAAVNTEAF,TRBJ1-1,TRBV7-9,11,few
ASSAGGSRGGGNQPQH,TRBJ1-5,TRBV6-1,16,-
ASSLSGGKGNQPQH,TRBJ1-5,TRBV27,14,-
SASTSGGFTDTQY,TRBJ2-3,TRBV20-1,13,-
ASSLAPVRAEPQH,TRBJ1-5,TRBV7-8,13,few
ASSFSLTGELF,TRBJ2-2,TRBV7-3,11,-
ASSPYSYSPLH,TRBJ1-6,TRBV6-1,11,-
ASTLGSGGTDTQY,TRBJ2-3,TRBV2,13,-
ASSSDRSGGYT,TRBJ1-2,TRBV11-1,11,-
ASSFEEQGEKLF,TRBJ1-4,TRBV5-1,12,-
ASSQGTANSNQPQH,TRBJ1-5,TRBV4-2,14,few
ATLTSDSYNEQF,TRBJ2-1,TRBV19,12,-
ASEQGRQF,TRBJ2-1,TRBV2,8,-
ASSQATSDTQY,TRBJ2-3,TRBV4-3,11,-
ASSTGTETGNTIY,TRBJ1-3,TRBV7-9,13,-
ASSLQGAMNYGYT,TRBJ1-2,TRBV3-1/TRBV3-2,13,-
ASRPYGPYGYT,TRBJ1-2,TRBV7-8,11,-
ASSPPNTDTQY,TRBJ2-3,TRBV18,11,-
ASSLASGSSNEQF,TRBJ2-1,TRBV7-2,13,-
ASSFGLEGTDTQY,TRBJ2-3,TRBV11-1,13,-
ASRTSSGRADEQF,TRBJ2-1,TRBV19,13,-
ASSLTGRANEKLF,TRBJ1-4,TRBV5-6,13,-
AIKGSSGSSYEQY,TRBJ2-7,TRBV28,13,-
AISVGQGRNEQY,TRBJ2-7,TRBV10-3,12,-
ASSASGGTGTGELF,TRBJ2-2,TRBV25-1,14,-
SVGDSYSGANVLT,TRBJ2-6,TRBV29-1,13,-
ASSPLTGAGYGYT,TRBJ1-2,TRBV5-1,13,once
ASSPKRNEQF,TRBJ2-1,TRBV19,10,-
ASSPRTGLANYGYT,TRBJ1-2,TRBV18,14,-
AISERRDRGYGYT,TRBJ1-2,TRBV10-3,13,once
ASSLYTGRNNQPQH,TRBJ1-5,TRBV5-8,14,-
AWSGIGSPLH,TRBJ1-6,TRBV30,10,few
ASSPHSGGITYNEQF,TRBJ2-1,TRBV9,15,-
ASSPRQGNNYGYT,TRBJ1-2,TRBV18,13,-
ASRRTGRDTQY,TRBJ2-3,TRBV6-5,11,-
ASSIRGRETYNEQF,TRBJ2-1,TRBV2,14,-
ASSYLRTGPGETQY,TRBJ2-5,TRBV6-5,14,-